The rows below give T cell receptor beta chains drawn from one sample of a study of regulatory T cells in long-lasting Graves disease. TCRdb re-analysed the multiplex PCR reads in MiXCR, keeping a single row per CDR3 protein. The sample has under 450,000 distinct CDR3 sequences, more than 20% seen once; the top ten hold 28%. Sequencing was performed on peripheral blood mononuclear cells (PBMCs), taken when the disease was refractory, from a patient treated with antithyroid drugs. These receptors were obtained from a woman aged 40 to 50 with Graves disease. Each CDR3 is given with its conserved first and last residue.

V gene | CDR3 protein
TRBV28 | CASSHDRGWETQYF
TRBV3-1 | CASSNSGRASETQYF
TRBV3-1 | CASSRTSQGNTIYF
TRBV7-9 | CASSSPRETQYF
TRBV6-2/TRBV6-3 | CASLGLRERPRDTQYF
TRBV28 | CASSLVGQASYEQYF
TRBV3-1 | CASTDRRNYEQYF
TRBV6-1 | CASSVTGGAEPTAEQYF
TRBV20-1 | CSALGGLNYEQYF
TRBV9 | CASSVGSSNVAGELFF
TRBV28 | CASSSSGTGAWGYTF
TRBV12-3/TRBV12-4 | CASSPGQGIWTGANVLTF
TRBV10-3 | CAISDPPAGVWETQYF
TRBV5-1 | CASSWRGPETQYF
TRBV28 | CASSFFPHGSSYEQYF
TRBV28 | CASSSTGTSGLTYEQYF
TRBV27 | CASNLSSDQPQHF
TRBV6-1 | CASSVGNWGYNEQFF
TRBV29-1 | CSVVETPFSYEQYF
TRBV20-1 | CSARDGGRGSTGELFF
TRBV6-1 | CASSLYGGNYGYTF
TRBV6-5 | CASSYSGGITYEQYF